These 26 T cell receptor beta chains were all obtained from the same sample, sequenced in a study of Graves' ophthalmopathy and Graves' hyperthyroidism. Scientists amplified the TCR beta CDR3 regions from RNA transcripts. Second-round multiplex PCR came after a first-round RT-PCR that employed HTBI primers. MiXCR, applied by TCRdb to the multiplex PCR reads, yields one record per CDR3 protein. The table includes roughly 60,000 distinct CDR3 sequences, 45% to 55% detected once. Material for sequencing was peripheral blood. The receptors were gathered from an adult woman with Graves' ophthalmopathy.

The chain recombines TRBV2 with TRBJ1-5, with D unclear. The germline CDR1 and CDR2 sequences are SNHLY and FYNNEI. The CDR3 has 15 amino acids. Trimming removed 6 bases from V and 2 bases from J, with 14 bases in between. The CDR3 sequence: CASRDQQGGNQPQHF. For the CDR3, the DNA is TGTGCCAGCAGAGACCAGCAAGGTGGCAATCAGCCCCAGCATTTT.

Concerning this clonotype: Since the CDR3 does not end with the conserved phenylalanine or tryptophan, this likely comes from a read error. The DNA is omitted, as the CDR3 cannot be located on it reliably, and the CDR3 follows TCRdb's listing. This chain connects TRBV7-9 to TRBJ2-7. The CDR3 region is 15 residues in length, termini included. CDR1 and CDR2 (germline): SEHNR, FQNEAQ (reference sequence). CDR3 residues: CASSSEGLSSYEEYS.

On this clonotype itself: This may stem from a read error, because a much larger clone lies one nucleotide away. The chain recombines TRBV28 with TRBJ2-1; tentative D call: TRBD2 (5 bases). The CDR3 loop spans 14 amino acids. In germline, CDR1 is MDHEN, CDR2 SYDVKM. This CDR3 is CASSLDTGRNERFF. CDR3 in DNA: TGTGCCAGCAGTTTAGACACGGGAAGGAATGAGCGGTTCTTC.

Relative to its sample, this clonotype is medium-sized. The CDR3: CASSEAGANVLTF. The CDR3 nucleotides are TGTGCCAGCAGTGAAGCCGGGGCCAACGTCCTGACTTTC. The V gene is TRBV25-1, the J gene TRBJ2-6, with D hard to call. This CDR3 has 13 amino acids. V lost 2 bases and J 4 bases, leaving 3 bases between the germline ends. CDR1 is MGHDK and CDR2 is SYGVNS in the germline V gene.

This clonotype has a count of ten or more. The V gene is TRBV6-1, the J gene TRBJ2-7, with 8 bases that match TRBD2. Germline V gives CDR1 MNHNS, CDR2 SASEGT. After removal of 1 base from V and 5 bases from J, the junction contained 7 bases not matched to a gene. The CDR3 sequence is 15 residues long. The CDR3 reads CASSEEAGGGHEQYF. For the CDR3, the DNA is TGTGCCAGCAGTGAAGAGGCGGGGGGCGGCCACGAGCAGTACTTC.

This clonotype showed up many times. The V and J genes are TRBV6-2 or TRBV6-3 and TRBJ2-7; 7 nucleotides line up with TRBD1. The CDR3 is made up of 16 amino acids. Germline trimming cut 6 bases from V and 0 bases from J; bases unmatched to any gene: 11. Per the germline V gene, CDR1 is MNHEY and CDR2 is SVGEGT. In DNA, the CDR3 is TGTGCCAGCAGCAATCCGGGACAGTCTCTCTCCTACGAGCAGTACTTC. Protein: CASSNPGQSLSYEQYF.

This clonotype is a singleton in its sample. Given a much more abundant clone one base away, this may be a read error. The conserved closing phenylalanine or tryptophan is absent in this CDR3, likely reflecting a read error. The chain combines TRBV7-6 with TRBJ2-7; 9 bases align to TRBD2. Germline V gene lookup returns CDR1 SGHVS and CDR2 FNYEAQ. The ends lost 6 bases at V and 1 base at J; junction bases unmatched: 10. This CDR3 has 16 amino acids. The CDR3, as DNA: TGTGCCAGCAGTTCCCAGGGACTAGCTGCTTCCTACGAGCAGTACCTC. Encoded protein: CASSSQGLAASYEQYL.

CDR3 residues: CATSRTRYQETQYF. CDR3 nucleotides: TGTGCCACCAGCAGAACTAGATACCAAGAGACCCAGTACTTC. This rearrangement joins TRBV15 to TRBJ2-5, with D possibly matching TRBD2 (5 bases). Trimming took off 2 bases at V and 0 bases at J, with 7 bases between the two ends. CDR3 length: 14 amino acids. Germline-derived CDR1 and CDR2 are LNHNV and YYDKDF (reference sequence).

This clonotype was seen many times. The chain recombines TRBV5-1 with TRBJ2-3; 8 bases align to TRBD2. This CDR3 is 15 amino acids long. The junction had 6 bases not matched to a gene; V was cut back by 4 bases and J by 2 bases. Germline CDR1 is SGHRS and CDR2 is YFSETQ. The CDR3 is CASSPLAELTDTQYF. The CDR3 DNA sequence: TGCGCCAGCAGCCCACTAGCGGAGCTCACAGATACGCAGTATTTT.

The genes are TRBV10-1 and TRBJ2-3, with D unresolved. Germline V gene sequence: CDR1 WNHNN, CDR2 SYGVQD (reference sequence). This CDR3 comprises 13 residues. The V gene lost 3 bases and the J gene lost 2 bases, with 6 bases spanning the gap. The CDR3, as DNA: TGCGCCAGCAGTGACGGGTTCACAGATACGCAGTATTTT. Protein sequence: CASSDGFTDTQYF.

This clonotype was seen at least ten times. This rearrangement joins TRBV20-1 to TRBJ2-5, with D tentatively TRBD2 (6 bases). V lost 0 bases, J lost 1 base, and 15 bases lay in between. The CDR3 consists of 16 residues. Germline loops: CDR1 DFQATT, CDR2 SNEGSKA (reference sequence). CDR3 DNA: TGCAGTGCTAGAGAAGACCGCCGAGCGGGCCAAGAGACCCAGTACTTC. Its translation: CSAREDRRAGQETQYF.

This clonotype has ten or more counts. This chain uses TRBV3-1 with TRBJ1-6; D not resolved. V lost 0 bases to trimming and J lost 7 bases, with 7 bases between them. Germline lookup yields CDR1 LGHDT and CDR2 YNNKEL (reference sequence). The CDR3 has 14 residues. The CDR3 loop is CASSQEVGNSPLHF. For the CDR3, the DNA is TGTGCCAGCAGCCAAGAAGTAGGGAATTCACCCCTCCACTTT.

The sample holds many counts of this clonotype. This chain links TRBV19 with TRBJ2-1; 7 bases agree with TRBD2. The CDR3 runs to 17 residues. CDR1 and CDR2 (germline): LNHDA, SQIVND (reference sequence). V shed 3 bases, J shed 4 bases, and the junction held 12 bases outside the gene matches. DNA of the CDR3: TGTGCCAGTAGTATCCCCCCGACTAGCTCCGATTACAATGAGCAGTTCTTC. It yields the protein CASSIPPTSSDYNEQFF. Looking up the rest from reference TRBV19 and TRBJ2-1 gives the full variable domain: DGGITQSPKYLFRKEGQNVTLSCEQNLNHDAMYWYRQDPGQGLRLIYYSQIVNDFQKGDIAEGYSVSREKKESFPLTVTSAQKNPTAFYLCASSIPPTSSDYNEQFFGPGTRLTVL.

This clonotype turned up a few times. The V gene is TRBV6-5, the J gene TRBJ2-3; 11 bases agree with TRBD2. With 6 bases clipped from V and 9 bases from J, the junction kept 11 bases outside the gene matches. The length of the CDR3 is 15 residues. Germline V gene sequence: CDR1 MNHEY, CDR2 SVGAGI. The CDR3 sequence: CASSPQVAGGATQYF. The CDR3 DNA sequence: TGTGCCAGCAGCCCCCAGGTAGCGGGAGGGGCCACGCAGTATTTT.

This clonotype is termed medium-sized. The V call is TRBV15, the J call TRBJ1-5; no clear D gene. The CDR3 has 13 residues. V was pared by 8 bases and J by 3 bases, with 11 bases between. The germline gives CDR1 LNHNV, CDR2 YYDKDF (reference sequence). The CDR3 DNA sequence: TGTGCCACCGCCACAGAACCCAATCAGCCCCAGCATTTT. Amino acids: CATATEPNQPQHF.

For this clonotype: A clone one base away is much larger, so this may be a read error. The chain has TRBV28 and TRBJ1-1; perhaps TRBD1 as D (5 bases). This CDR3 is built from 15 residues. Germline V lookup: CDR1 MDHEN, CDR2 SYDVKM. The CDR3 coding sequence is TGTGCCAGCAGTCCCCGTCCCGTTTCGGACACTGGAGCTTTCTTT. Translating it yields CASSPRPVSDTGAFF.

The V gene is TRBV24-1, the J gene TRBJ2-5; D not certain. Germline CDR1 and CDR2: KGHDR and SFDVKD. CDR3 length: 17 amino acids. Trimming took off 2 bases at V and 5 bases at J, with 20 bases between the two ends. CDR3 bases: TGTGCCACCAGTGATTATGCCCTGCAGTCTTACAATGAGACCCAGTACTTC. It codes for CATSDYALQSYNETQYF.

This chain uses TRBV4-1 with TRBJ2-1, with D maybe TRBD1 (6 bases). The V gene's germline CDR1 is MGHRA and CDR2 YSYEKL. This CDR3 has 17 residues. The V and J ends lost 3 bases and 6 bases respectively, with 21 bases between them. For the CDR3, the DNA is TGCGCCAGCAGCCAGAAGACAGGCCTATCGGGCTTCAATGAGCAGTTCTTC. It is translated as CASSQKTGLSGFNEQFF.

This clonotype was seen repeatedly, ten times or more. This chain connects TRBV4-3 to TRBJ1-1; D remains ambiguous. The CDR3 contains 14 residues. Germline V gene sequence: CDR1 LGHNA, CDR2 YSLEER. V lost 0 bases and J lost 6, with 11 bases in between. CDR3 sequence: CASSQDFAIAEAFF. For the CDR3, the DNA is TGCGCCAGCAGCCAAGATTTCGCCATAGCTGAAGCTTTCTTT.

This clonotype was detected many times. V is TRBV5-8 and J is TRBJ1-5; D might be TRBD1 (6 bases). Germline values: CDR1 SGHTS, CDR2 YDEGEE. The CDR3 runs 14 residues. Trimming took 2 bases from V and 2 from J, leaving 8 bases between them. DNA for the CDR3: TGTGCCAGCAGCTTACAGGGACGCAATCAGCCCCAGCATTTT. The encoded protein is CASSLQGRNQPQHF.

The CDR3 DNA sequence: TGTGCCAGCAGTGGTGCGTGGACTAGCACAGATACGCAGTATTTT. The encoded protein is CASSGAWTSTDTQYF. J is TRBJ2-3 and V is TRBV2; D is perhaps TRBD2 (5 bases). The CDR3 contains 15 residues. V lost 4 bases, J lost 0 bases, and 11 bases lay in between. Germline CDR1 and CDR2: SNHLY and FYNNEI.

For the CDR3, the DNA is TGCGCCAGCCAAGTCAGTGAGCAGTTCTTC. This codes for CASQVSEQFF. V gene TRBV5-1 combines with J gene TRBJ2-1; D ambiguous. The germline V gene encodes CDR1 SGHRS and CDR2 YFSETQ. Trimming stripped 7 bases from V and 9 bases from J, with 8 bases between. The CDR3 contains 10 residues. Using reference TRBV5-1 and TRBJ2-1 for the parts outside the CDR3, the full variable domain is KAGVTQTPRYLIKTRGQQVTLSCSPISGHRSVSWYQQTPGQGLQFLFEYFSETQRNKGNFPGRFSGRQFSNSRSEMNVSTLELGDSALYLCASQVSEQFFGPGTRLTVL.

A single count supports this clonotype. The chain links TRBV18 to TRBJ2-2; the D gene could be TRBD1 or TRBD2 (5 bases each). Per the germline V gene, CDR1 is KGHSH and CDR2 is LQKENI. There are 16 residues in the CDR3. Deletions cut 5 bases from V and 5 bases from J, with 18 bases between. This chain's CDR3 is CASSSTPGTPTGELFF. CDR3 in DNA: TGTGCCAGCTCATCAACCCCCGGGACGCCTACCGGGGAGCTGTTTTTT.

The V call is TRBV20-1, the J call TRBJ1-6; 7 positions agree with TRBD1. V lost 1 base to trimming and J lost 6 bases; unmatched junction nucleotides: 3. The CDR3 length is 14 residues. Per the germline V gene, CDR1 is DFQATT and CDR2 is SNEGSKA (reference sequence). In DNA, the CDR3 is TGCAGTGCTAGAGGGACAGGTCCTAATTCACCCCTCCACTTT. Its translation: CSARGTGPNSPLHF.

In its sample, this clonotype was seen many times. The chain uses TRBV6-5 and TRBJ2-7; weak D call: TRBD1 (5 bases). Trimming took 8 bases from V and 5 from J, leaving 16 bases between them. Germline CDR1 and CDR2: MNHEY and SVGAGI. The CDR3 covers 13 residues. CDR3 sequence reads: CASGVKGIHEQYF. As DNA, the CDR3 is TGTGCCAGCGGGGTTAAGGGGATTCACGAGCAGTACTTC.

The chain recombines TRBV20-1 with TRBJ2-4; 8 bases are a match to TRBD1. The CDR3 sequence is 11 residues long. Trimming cost V 3 bases and J 13 bases; bases outside gene matches: 5. Germline loops: CDR1 DFQATT, CDR2 SNEGSKA (reference sequence). In DNA, the CDR3 is TGCAGTGCTAGGATCCAGGGGGCACAGTACTTC. It is translated as CSARIQGAQYF.